The 26 T cell receptor beta chains below were found in one sample sequenced in a study of CD8+ T cells in alopecia areata. Reverse transcription of extracted RNA yielded cDNA, which provided the sequencing template. TCRdb's copy holds only in-frame clones and misses some; the assay was immunoSEQ multiplex PCR. The repertoire holds 37,000 or so clones, with around 50% as singletons. CD4+ cells belonging to 4 to 6 patients, who were in the biomarker study, were further sorted into CD25+CD127- cells. The sample taken for sequencing was CD4+ Tregs sorted from blood. These receptors were collected from a human donor with alopecia areata.

This clone was seen a few times. The CDR3 spells CASSLTGGNTGELFF. Written as DNA, the CDR3 is TGTGCCAGCAGCTTAACGGGTGGGAACACCGGGGAGCTGTTTTTT. The V and J genes are TRBV7-3 and TRBJ2-2; D is unclear. Between the trimmed V and J ends, which lost 0 bases and 1 base, there was a span of 6 bases. The CDR3 has 15 residues. The germline V gene has CDR1 SGHTA and CDR2 FQGTGA.

The gene calls are TRBV28 and TRBJ2-3; D remains unclear. Per germline, CDR1 MDHEN and CDR2 SYDVKM. V shed 11 bases and J shed 4 bases, with 10 bases lying between them. The CDR3 contains 11 residues. This CDR3 reads CASIGSDTQYF. In DNA form, the CDR3 reads TGTGCCTCAATCGGATCAGATACGCAGTATTTT. The variable domain in full, with the rest retrieved from reference TRBV28 and TRBJ2-3, is DVKVTQSSRYLVKRTGEKVFLECVQDMDHENMFWYRQDPGLGLRLIYFSYDVKMKEKGDIPEGYSVSREKKERFSLILESASTNQTSMYLCASIGSDTQYFGPGTRLTVL.

V and J are TRBV20-1 and TRBJ2-3; the D is unclear. The CDR3 is 11 amino acids. Germline lookup yields CDR1 DFQATT and CDR2 SNEGSKA (reference sequence). The V and J ends lost 7 bases and 1 base respectively, with 6 bases between them. CDR3 nucleotides: TGCAGTGGGAGCGGCACAGATACGCAGTATTTT. It translates to CSGSGTDTQYF.

This chain joins TRBV18 and TRBJ2-3, with D tentatively TRBD1 (6 bases). The V gene's germline CDR1 is KGHSH and CDR2 LQKENI. The CDR3 covers 17 residues. V gave up 6 bases and J gave up 0 bases, with 19 bases separating them. The CDR3 protein is CASSPVPGTKSTDTQYF. In nucleotides, the CDR3 is TGTGCCAGCTCCCCCGTCCCCGGGACAAAAAGCACAGATACGCAGTATTTT.

The chain recombines TRBV27 with TRBJ1-4; the match to TRBD1 covers 9 bases. The CDR3 runs 15 residues. The germline CDR1 and CDR2 sequences are MNHEY and SMNVEV (reference sequence). Losses at the gene ends were 4 bases for V and 5 bases for J; bases not matched to a gene: 5. The CDR3 nucleotides are TGTGCCAGCAGTTCCCGGGACAGGGCAAATGAAAAACTGTTTTTT. It yields the protein CASSSRDRANEKLFF. The full variable domain, its missing parts supplied by reference TRBV27 and TRBJ1-4, is EAQVTQNPRYLITVTGKKLTVTCSQNMNHEYMSWYRQDPGLGLRQIYYSMNVEVTDKGDVPEGYKVSRKEKRNFPLILESPSPNQTSLYFCASSSRDRANEKLFFGSGTQLSVL.

The rearrangement joins TRBV5-4 to TRBJ2-7; weak D call: TRBD2 (6 bases). Trimming took 0 bases from V and 3 from J, leaving 13 bases between them. This CDR3 comprises 15 residues. The germline V gene encodes CDR1 SGHNT and CDR2 YYREEE (reference sequence). The CDR3 DNA is TGTGCCAGCAGCTTGGCACGGGGGACCCTCTACGAGCAGTACTTC. Encoded protein: CASSLARGTLYEQYF.

This clone was detected a few times. The J gene is TRBJ2-2, the V gene TRBV7-2; 7 bases map to TRBD1. After removal of 6 bases from V and 0 bases from J, the junction contained 1 base not matched to a gene. The CDR3 sequence is 14 residues long. From germline, CDR1 is SGHTA and CDR2 FQGNSA. DNA for the CDR3: TGTGCCAGCAGAGGGACAGCGAACACCGGGGAGCTGTTTTTT. Protein product: CASRGTANTGELFF. The whole variable domain, filled in from reference TRBV7-2 and TRBJ2-2, reads GAGVSQSPSNKVTEKGKDVELRCDPISGHTALYWYRQSLGQGLEFLIYFQGNSAPDKSGLPSDRFSAERTGGSVSTLTIQRTQQEDSAVYLCASRGTANTGELFFGEGSRLTVL.

The gene calls are TRBV6-5 and TRBJ1-5, with D possibly TRBD1 on 6 matching bases. Germline CDR1 reads MNHEY; CDR2 reads SVGAGI. This CDR3 is built from 14 residues. V was trimmed by 4 bases and J by 1 base, leaving 8 bases between them. CDR3 in amino acids: CASSSGTSNQPQHF. The CDR3 DNA is TGTGCCAGCAGTTCGGGGACAAGCAATCAGCCCCAGCATTTT.

The rearrangement uses TRBV11-2 and TRBJ1-5; unclear D gene. The germline V gene has CDR1 SGHAT and CDR2 FQNNGV. The CDR3 has 13 amino acids. Trimming pared 8 bases from V and 7 bases from J, leaving 15 bases between. Written as DNA, the CDR3 is TGTGCCAGCCGTTCGGTTTTGGGGCAGCCCCAGCATTTT. It specifies CASRSVLGQPQHF.

This clone came up once. V and J are TRBV5-1 and TRBJ1-2, with D perhaps matching TRBD1 (5 bases). V was pared by 0 bases and J by 4 bases, with 13 bases between. CDR3 length equals 15 residues. CDR1 is SGHRS, CDR2 YFSETQ, per germline. The CDR3 region has the DNA TGCGCCAGCAGCTTGGTGGCAGGGAGAGGCTATGGCTACACCTTC. It codes for CASSLVAGRGYGYTF.

The V call is TRBV19, the J call TRBJ1-5; D is perhaps TRBD1 (5 bases). CDR3 length: 13 amino acids. The V gene's germline CDR1 is LNHDA and CDR2 SQIVND (reference sequence). V was clipped by 8 bases and J by 8 bases, with 16 bases between them. In nucleotides, the CDR3 is TGTGCCAGTGGGAGGCAGGGAGGAAAGCCCCAGCATTTT. Its protein is CASGRQGGKPQHF.

CDR3 bases: TGTGCCAGCAGCTCGGGGGGGCCGGGCGAGCAGTACTTC. Protein product: CASSSGGPGEQYF. The chain is built from TRBV7-9 and TRBJ2-7; 8 bases map to TRBD2. The junction had 5 bases not matched to a gene; V was cut back by 4 bases and J by 6 bases. Germline CDR1 SEHNR, CDR2 FQNEAQ (reference sequence). The CDR3 length is 13 residues.

This chain joins TRBV11-2 and TRBJ2-7; weak D call: TRBD2 (6 bases). CDR3 size: 15 residues. Germline CDR1 SGHAT, CDR2 FQNNGV. V lost 6 bases, J lost 2 bases, and 17 bases lay in between. CDR3 bases: TGTGCCAGCAGGGTCACCGGGACTGAGACCTACGAGCAGTACTTC. Its translation is CASRVTGTETYEQYF.

This rearrangement joins TRBV7-2 to TRBJ2-1, with unresolved D. Germline CDR1 and CDR2: SGHTA and FQGNSA. Deletions cut 5 bases from V and 0 bases from J, with 14 bases between. The CDR3 covers 16 residues. The DNA for the CDR3 is TGTGCCAGCAGCCCTGCCGCTTGGAGCTCCTACAATGAGCAGTTCTTC. Amino acids: CASSPAAWSSYNEQFF.

The sample holds a few counts of this clone. The chain uses TRBV9 and TRBJ2-1; 12 positions match TRBD2. The CDR3 extends over 16 amino acids. V gave up 0 bases and J gave up 6 bases; unmatched junction bases: 4. Germline V gives CDR1 SGDLS, CDR2 YYNGEE. Here the CDR3 reads CASSVGRLAGVNEQFF. The CDR3 DNA reads TGTGCCAGCAGCGTAGGGAGACTAGCGGGAGTCAATGAGCAGTTCTTC.

The chain uses TRBV25-1 and TRBJ2-2; no clear D. V shed 4 bases and J shed 5 bases, with 17 bases lying between them. Germline V gene data show CDR1 as MGHDK and CDR2 as SYGVNS. This CDR3 has 16 residues. CDR3 nucleotides: TGTGCCAGCAGTGTGGTGGGTCTTATGAGAACCGGGGAGCTGTTTTTT. The encoded protein is CASSVVGLMRTGELFF.

This sequence joins TRBV4-3 and TRBJ1-1; no clear D. Germline lookup yields CDR1 LGHNA and CDR2 YSLEER. This CDR3 has 13 amino acids. Trimming shortened V by 5 bases and J by 3 bases, and 10 bases separated the two germline ends. The DNA of the CDR3 is TGCGCCAGCAGCACCGTAGGGCACACTGAAGCTTTCTTT. Residues: CASSTVGHTEAFF.

The chain employs TRBV11-3 and TRBJ1-3; the D gene is possibly TRBD1 (5 bases). Trimming left V 5 bases short and J 0 bases short, with 14 bases between. CDR3 length: 16 amino acids. Germline V CDR1 and CDR2: SGHNT, YENEEA. The CDR3 protein is CASSPRPTVSGNTIYF. The DNA of the CDR3 is TGTGCCAGCAGCCCGAGACCGACAGTCTCTGGAAACACCATATATTTT.

By sample share, this clone is medium-sized (0.01 to 0.1%). The rearrangement uses TRBV4-1 and TRBJ2-2; no clear D gene. The CDR3 is 15 amino acids. V lost 4 bases, J lost 4 bases, and 13 bases lay in between. Germline CDR1 and CDR2: MGHRA and YSYEKL. CDR3 sequence: CASSPVDKSTGELFF. The CDR3 region has the DNA TGCGCCAGCAGCCCCGTTGACAAGAGCACCGGGGAGCTGTTTTTT.

The chain is built from TRBV10-3 and TRBJ2-3; no firm D call. The V gene's germline CDR1 is ENHRY and CDR2 SYGVKD. V was shortened by 5 bases and J by 4 bases, with 28 bases between the two germline ends. The CDR3 loop spans 19 amino acids. In nucleotides, the CDR3 is TGTGCCATCAGTCCAAGGCTGCAATATAGTGGCTCCAGCTCAGATACGCAGTATTTT. As protein: CAISPRLQYSGSSSDTQYF.

This clone was picked up a small number of times. The chain combines TRBV27 with TRBJ1-1, with TRBD1 identical over 11 bases. J was trimmed by 6 bases and V by 5 bases; bases with no gene match: 11. From germline, CDR1 is MNHEY and CDR2 SMNVEV (reference sequence). The CDR3 length is 16 residues. CDR3 protein: CASSIRTGGWVAEAFF. CDR3 nucleotide sequence: TGTGCCAGCAGTATCAGGACAGGGGGCTGGGTTGCTGAAGCTTTCTTT.

This clone showed up just a few times. CDR3 protein: CSATDRSYEQYF. The CDR3 nucleotides are TGCAGCGCCACGGACAGGTCCTACGAGCAGTACTTC. The V gene is TRBV29-1, the J gene TRBJ2-7; the match to TRBD1 covers 7 bases. In germline, CDR1 is SQVTM, CDR2 ANQGSEA. The V segment lost 7 bases and the J segment 1 base; nucleotides outside the gene matches: 4. This CDR3 region has 12 residues.

The table lists this clone with a few counts. The genes are TRBV7-3 and TRBJ2-7; 10 bases align to TRBD1. Germline V gene lookup returns CDR1 SGHTA and CDR2 FQGTGA. This CDR3 has 13 residues. V gave up 4 bases and J gave up 6 bases; unmatched junction bases: 3. CDR3 in amino acids: CASSSGQGPEQYF. In DNA, the CDR3 is TGTGCCAGCAGCTCGGGACAGGGGCCCGAGCAGTACTTC.

Remarks on this clone: The junction departs from the called germline gene at one end, perhaps through a read error. The gene calls are TRBV6-5 and TRBJ2-3, with no clear D. The CDR3 runs 15 residues. From germline, CDR1 is MNHEY and CDR2 SVGAGI. In DNA form, the CDR3 reads TGTTCCAGCAGTTACTCGGCCGCGTCGCGAGGTACGCAGTATTTT. It translates to CSSSYSAASRGTQYF.

The CDR3 DNA reads TGTGCCAGCAGCTTAAAAGTGGCAGTGCTTGAGCAGTTCTTC. Its protein is CASSLKVAVLEQFF. This chain connects TRBV7-2 to TRBJ2-1, with no clear D. The V gene lost 2 bases and the J gene lost 9 bases, with 14 bases spanning the gap. Germline V gene sequence: CDR1 SGHTA, CDR2 FQGNSA. This CDR3 has 14 amino acids.

The V gene is TRBV5-1, the J gene TRBJ2-7, with 9 bases lining up with TRBD1. Germline V gene lookup returns CDR1 SGHRS and CDR2 YFSETQ. Trimming removed 2 bases from V and 5 bases from J; junction bases left unmatched: 5. CDR3 size: 14 residues. CDR3 bases: TGCGCCAGCAGCTTTGGACAGGGGAGGAACGAGCAGTACTTC. Residues: CASSFGQGRNEQYF.